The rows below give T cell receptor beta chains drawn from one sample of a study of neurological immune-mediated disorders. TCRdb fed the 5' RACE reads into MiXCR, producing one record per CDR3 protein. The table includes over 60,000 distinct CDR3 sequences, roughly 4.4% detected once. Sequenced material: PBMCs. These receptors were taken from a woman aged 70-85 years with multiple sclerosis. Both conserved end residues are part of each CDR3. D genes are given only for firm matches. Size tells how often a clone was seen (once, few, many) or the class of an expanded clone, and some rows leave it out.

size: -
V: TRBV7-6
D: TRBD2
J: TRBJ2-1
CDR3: CASSLVGGAGASYNEQFF
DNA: TGTGCCAGCAGCTTAGTTGGTGGCGCGGGAGCGTCCTACAATGAGCAGTTCTTC

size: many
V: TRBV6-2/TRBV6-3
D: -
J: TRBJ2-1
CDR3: CASRRGDYSYNEQFF
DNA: TGTGCCAGTCGGAGGGGGGACTACTCCTACAATGAGCAGTTCTTC

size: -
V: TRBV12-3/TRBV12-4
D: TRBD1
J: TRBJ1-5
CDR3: CASSFTGQKVGQPQHF
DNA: TGTGCCAGCAGTTTTACGGGACAGAAAGTGGGTCAGCCCCAGCATTTT

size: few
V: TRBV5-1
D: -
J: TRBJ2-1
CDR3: CASSFAGANEQFF
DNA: TGCGCCAGCAGCTTTGCCGGGGCAAATGAGCAGTTCTTC

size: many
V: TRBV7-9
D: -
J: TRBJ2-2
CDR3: CASSPWVTGELFF
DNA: TGTGCCAGCAGCCCCTGGGTGACCGGGGAGCTGTTTTTT

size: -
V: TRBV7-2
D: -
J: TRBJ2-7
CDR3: CASSRDTGVNEQYF
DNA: TGTGCCAGCAGCCGGGACACCGGGGTAAACGAGCAGTACTTC

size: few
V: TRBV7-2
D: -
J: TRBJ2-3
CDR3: CASRSGTTGPLTDTQYF
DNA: TGTGCCAGCAGGTCTGGGACGACTGGACCCCTCACAGATACGCAGTATTTT

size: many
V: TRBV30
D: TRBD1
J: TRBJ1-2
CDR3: CAWSQTGQGYTF
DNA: TGTGCCTGGAGTCAGACAGGGCAGGGCTACACCTTC

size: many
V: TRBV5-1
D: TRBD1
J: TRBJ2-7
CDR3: CASSWLAGGYEQYF
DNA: TGCGCCAGCAGCTGGTTGGCAGGGGGCTACGAGCAGTACTTC

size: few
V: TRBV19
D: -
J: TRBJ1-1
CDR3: CASSLRNTEAFF
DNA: TGTGCCAGTAGCCTACGGAACACTGAAGCTTTCTTT

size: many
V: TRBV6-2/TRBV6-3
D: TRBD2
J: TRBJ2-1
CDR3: CASSRGLAPYNEQFF
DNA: TGTGCCAGCAGCCGAGGACTAGCGCCCTACAATGAGCAGTTCTTC

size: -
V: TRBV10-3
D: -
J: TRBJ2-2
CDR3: CAISGTSNTGELFF
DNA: TGTGCCATCAGTGGAACTTCGAACACCGGGGAGCTGTTTTTT

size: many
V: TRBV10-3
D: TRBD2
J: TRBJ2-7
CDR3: CAIRGNSGSFQYF
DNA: TGTGCCATCAGGGGAAATAGCGGGAGTTTCCAGTACTTC

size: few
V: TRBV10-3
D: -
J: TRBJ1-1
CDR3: CAIRERETNTEAFF
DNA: TGTGCCATCAGGGAAAGAGAAACGAACACTGAAGCTTTCTTT

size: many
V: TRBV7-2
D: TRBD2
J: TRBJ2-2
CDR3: CASSFYTSGRTGELFF
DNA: TGTGCCAGCAGCTTCTACACTAGCGGGAGAACCGGGGAGCTGTTTTTT

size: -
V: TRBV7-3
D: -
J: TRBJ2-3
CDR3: CASSLVSTDTQYF
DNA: TGTGCCAGCAGCTTAGTTTCCACAGATACGCAGTATTTT

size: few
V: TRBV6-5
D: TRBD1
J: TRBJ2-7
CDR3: CASSYSGQGAHEQYF
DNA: TGTGCCAGCAGTTACTCTGGACAGGGGGCCCACGAGCAGTACTTC

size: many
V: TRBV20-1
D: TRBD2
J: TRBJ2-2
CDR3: CSARAGTRGRELFF
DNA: TGCAGTGCTAGGGCCGGGACTAGGGGTAGGGAGCTGTTTTTT

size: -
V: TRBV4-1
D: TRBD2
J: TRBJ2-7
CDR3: CASSPFAGAGEGEQYF
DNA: TGCGCCAGCAGCCCCTTCGCGGGAGCTGGGGAAGGAGAGCAGTACTTC

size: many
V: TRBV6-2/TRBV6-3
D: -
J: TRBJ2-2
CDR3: CASRISGGRTGELFF
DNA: TGTGCCAGCAGGATCAGCGGAGGTCGGACCGGGGAGCTGTTTTTT

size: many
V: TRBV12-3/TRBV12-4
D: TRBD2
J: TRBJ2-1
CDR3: CASSPDWLADHNEQFF
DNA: TGTGCCAGCAGTCCTGACTGGCTAGCGGACCACAATGAGCAGTTCTTC

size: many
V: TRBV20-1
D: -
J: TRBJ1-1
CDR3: CSAREGGRANTEAFF
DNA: TGCAGTGCTAGAGAAGGCGGGCGGGCGAACACTGAAGCTTTCTTT

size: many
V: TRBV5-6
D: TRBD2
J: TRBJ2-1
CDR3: CASSLGTSNNEQFF
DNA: TGTGCCAGCAGCTTGGGGACTAGCAACAATGAGCAGTTCTTC

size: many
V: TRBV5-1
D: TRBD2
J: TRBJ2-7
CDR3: CASSSLTSGAGEQYF
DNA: TGCGCCAGCAGCTCCCTGACTAGCGGCGCCGGGGAGCAGTACTTC

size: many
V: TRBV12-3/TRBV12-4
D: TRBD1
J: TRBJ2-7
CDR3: CASSLEGQGSYEQYF
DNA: TGTGCCAGCAGTTTGGAGGGACAGGGTTCCTACGAGCAGTACTTC

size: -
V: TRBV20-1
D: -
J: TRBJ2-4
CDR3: CSARKGGWGIQYF
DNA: TGCAGTGCTAGAAAAGGAGGGTGGGGGATTCAGTACTTC

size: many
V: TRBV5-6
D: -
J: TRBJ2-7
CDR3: CASSLAGVRSYEQYF
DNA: TGTGCCAGCAGCTTGGCAGGGGTCCGCTCCTACGAGCAGTACTTC

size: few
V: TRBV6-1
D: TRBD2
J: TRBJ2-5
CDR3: CASRTSGSGETQYF
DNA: TGTGCCAGCAGAACTAGCGGGAGTGGCGAGACCCAGTACTTC

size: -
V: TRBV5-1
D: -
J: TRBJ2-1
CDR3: CASSPGPGTVERFF
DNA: TGCGCCAGCAGCCCTGGGCCGGGAACGGTAGAGCGGTTCTTC

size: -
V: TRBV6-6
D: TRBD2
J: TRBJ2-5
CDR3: CASSYGGLAEETQYF
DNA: TGTGCCAGCAGTTACGGGGGACTAGCGGAAGAGACCCAGTACTTC

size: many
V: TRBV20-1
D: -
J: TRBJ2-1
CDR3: CSALLESNEQFF
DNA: TGCAGTGCCCTACTAGAAAGTAATGAGCAGTTCTTC

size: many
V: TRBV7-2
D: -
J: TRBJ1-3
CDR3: CASSLMEGTGNTIYF
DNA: TGTGCCAGCAGCTTAATGGAGGGAACTGGAAACACCATATATTTT

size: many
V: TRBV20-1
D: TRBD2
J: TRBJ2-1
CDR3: CSAHRGLAGVEQFF
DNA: TGCAGTGCTCATCGGGGACTAGCGGGCGTTGAGCAGTTCTTC

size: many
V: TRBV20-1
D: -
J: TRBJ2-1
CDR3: CSAERVSYNEQFF
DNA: TGCAGTGCCGAGAGGGTGTCCTACAATGAGCAGTTCTTC

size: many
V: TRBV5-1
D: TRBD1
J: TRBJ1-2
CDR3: CASSYLQGASNYGYTF
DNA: TGCGCCAGCAGCTACCTACAGGGGGCGTCTAACTATGGCTACACCTTC

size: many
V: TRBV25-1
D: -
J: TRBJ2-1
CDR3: CASSEYGGRSYNEQFF
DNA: TGTGCCAGCAGTGAATACGGGGGTAGGTCCTACAATGAGCAGTTCTTC

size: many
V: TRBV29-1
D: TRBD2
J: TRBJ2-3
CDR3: CSGSGATDTQYF
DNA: TGCAGCGGTAGCGGGGCCACAGATACGCAGTATTTT

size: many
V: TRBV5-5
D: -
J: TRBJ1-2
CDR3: CASSLDLNRVGYTF
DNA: TGTGCCAGCAGCTTGGATTTGAACAGGGTTGGCTACACCTTC

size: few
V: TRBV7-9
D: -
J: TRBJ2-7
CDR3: CASSLATGLPSYEQYF
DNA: TGTGCCAGCAGCTTAGCGACGGGACTCCCGTCCTACGAGCAGTACTTC

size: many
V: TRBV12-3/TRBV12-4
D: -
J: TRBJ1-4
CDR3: CASRVTTKLFF
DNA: TGTGCCAGCAGGGTGACCACTAAACTGTTTTTT

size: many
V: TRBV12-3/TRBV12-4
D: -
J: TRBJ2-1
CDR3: CASSFISGSYNEQFF
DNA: TGTGCCAGCAGTTTTATAAGCGGATCCTACAATGAGCAGTTCTTC

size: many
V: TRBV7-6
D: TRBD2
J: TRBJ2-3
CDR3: CASSFRREGQVDTQYF
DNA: TGTGCCAGCAGCTTCCGGCGGGAGGGCCAGGTAGATACGCAGTATTTT

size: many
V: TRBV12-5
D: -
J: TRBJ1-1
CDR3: CASGGWGATEAFF
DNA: TGTGCTAGTGGCGGGTGGGGGGCCACTGAAGCTTTCTTT

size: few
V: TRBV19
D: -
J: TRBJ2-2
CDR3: CASSVGTSTGELFF
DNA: TGTGCCAGTAGTGTCGGGACATCCACCGGGGAGCTGTTTTTT

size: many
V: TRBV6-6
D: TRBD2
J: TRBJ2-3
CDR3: CASSYGRGATDTQYF
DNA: TGTGCCAGCAGTTACGGGAGGGGCGCGACAGATACGCAGTATTTT

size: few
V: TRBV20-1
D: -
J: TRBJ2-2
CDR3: CSAPDSASVSNTGELFF
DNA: TGCAGTGCTCCGGACTCGGCGTCGGTTTCGAACACCGGGGAGCTGTTTTTT

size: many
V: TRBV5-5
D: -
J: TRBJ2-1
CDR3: CASTNSGTNYNEQFF
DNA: TGTGCCAGCACCAACAGCGGAACGAACTACAATGAGCAGTTCTTC

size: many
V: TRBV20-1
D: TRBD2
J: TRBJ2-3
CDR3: CSARGAGGVTDTQYF
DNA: TGCAGTGCTAGAGGGGCGGGAGGTGTTACAGATACGCAGTATTTT

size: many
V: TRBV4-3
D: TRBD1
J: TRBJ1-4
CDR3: CASSQDSSGTGYNEKLFF
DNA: TGCGCCAGCAGCCAAGATTCTTCCGGGACAGGGTATAATGAAAAACTGTTTTTT

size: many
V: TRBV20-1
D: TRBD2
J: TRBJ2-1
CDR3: CSARGTSGYNEQFF
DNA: TGCAGTGCTAGGGGGACTAGCGGGTACAATGAGCAGTTCTTC

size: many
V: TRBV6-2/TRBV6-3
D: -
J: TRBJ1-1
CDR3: CASSFARTTEAFF
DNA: TGTGCCAGCAGTTTTGCCAGGACAACTGAAGCTTTCTTT